This TCR beta chain derives from a study of a mutant IDH1 vaccine in newly diagnosed glioma. V was pared by 0 bases and J by 5 bases, with 19 bases between. Germline lookup yields CDR1 ENHRY and CDR2 SYGVKD. The CDR3 sequence is 17 residues long. The repertoire was sequenced with immunoSEQ multiplex PCR; TCRdb's copy has only in-frame clones and lacks some. The sample comprises roughly 34,000 clones, roughly 50% of which are singletons, and approximately 9.9% rests with the top ten. Sample time point: week 5, during vaccination. In every dose of vaccine, 300 ug of mutant IDH1 20-mer peptide was given alongside topical imiquimod. To note about this clone: Its matching antigen is unknown.

The V gene is TRBV10-3, the J gene TRBJ2-5; D tentatively reads TRBD1 or TRBD2 (5 bases each). The specimen comprised PBMCs, sampled from a glioma patient whose treatment included an IDH1 peptide vaccine. This clonotype was obtained from a young woman with glioma. Here the CDR3 reads CAISESIVAGRGETQYF. CDR3 coding DNA: TGTGCCATCAGTGAGTCGATAGTGGCAGGGCGAGGGGAGACCCAGTACTTC.